The next 20 T cell receptor beta chains were all read from a single sample in a study of cytomegalovirus exposure and HLA in healthy donors. PCR primers comprised 60 Vbeta and 13 Jbeta primers. Method: immunoSEQ multiplex PCR; TCRdb's copy keeps in-frame clones and lacks some. The table includes over 100,000 clones, roughly three fifths detected once. Sequenced input: PBMCs. The receptor source for this set is a human donor in good health.

The rearrangement joins TRBV27 to TRBJ2-6; 8 bases agree with TRBD1. Germline loops: CDR1 MNHEY, CDR2 SMNVEV (reference sequence). V shed 6 bases, J shed 2 bases, and the junction held 6 bases outside the gene matches. This CDR3 is built from 16 residues. The CDR3 loop is CASRRDRPPGANVLTF. CDR3 coding DNA: TGTGCCAGCAGACGGGACAGGCCGCCTGGGGCCAACGTCCTGACTTTC. Full variable domain (missing parts from reference TRBV27 and TRBJ2-6): EAQVTQNPRYLITVTGKKLTVTCSQNMNHEYMSWYRQDPGLGLRQIYYSMNVEVTDKGDVPEGYKVSRKEKRNFPLILESPSPNQTSLYFCASRRDRPPGANVLTFGAGSRLTVL.

The chain links TRBV11-2 to TRBJ1-2, with a possible D match to TRBD1 (6 bases). The V gene's germline CDR1 is SGHAT and CDR2 FQNNGV. This CDR3 contains 13 residues. Trimming removed 2 bases at V and 8 bases at J, with 12 bases between. The CDR3 sequence: CASSLRTVIGYTF. DNA for the CDR3: TGTGCCAGCAGCTTAAGGACAGTGATAGGCTACACCTTC.

The chain joins TRBV6-6 to TRBJ2-1; 9 nucleotides align to TRBD1. The germline V gene encodes CDR1 MNHNY and CDR2 SVGAGI (reference sequence). Trimming took 4 bases from V and 3 from J; bases not matched to a gene: 7. This CDR3 region has 16 residues. For the CDR3, the DNA is TGTGCCAGCAGTTCCTTCCGGGACAGGGACTACAATGAGCAGTTCTTC. Translation gives CASSSFRDRDYNEQFF.

The chain employs TRBV4-1 and TRBJ2-3; perhaps TRBD2 as D (6 bases). Trimming pared 4 bases from V and 7 bases from J, leaving 15 bases between. The CDR3 sequence is 14 residues long. Germline CDR1 MGHRA, CDR2 YSYEKL. The CDR3 loop reads CASSLTTRMNTQYF. Here the CDR3 DNA reads TGCGCCAGCAGCCTGACGACTAGAATGAATACGCAGTATTTT.

The chain couples TRBV28 to TRBJ2-7; 7 bases fit TRBD2. Germline loops: CDR1 MDHEN, CDR2 SYDVKM. The CDR3 consists of 17 residues. V was clipped by 4 bases and J by 3 bases; unmatched bases: 15. The CDR3 loop reads CASSSGRGGSLFYEQYF. In nucleotides, the CDR3 is TGTGCCAGCAGTTCGGGGAGGGGCGGGAGTTTGTTCTACGAGCAGTACTTC. Full variable domain (missing parts from reference TRBV28 and TRBJ2-7): DVKVTQSSRYLVKRTGEKVFLECVQDMDHENMFWYRQDPGLGLRLIYFSYDVKMKEKGDIPEGYSVSREKKERFSLILESASTNQTSMYLCASSSGRGGSLFYEQYFGPGTRLTVT.

This clone has a handful of counts. The gene calls are TRBV5-4 and TRBJ2-1; TRBD2 agrees at 9 bases. With V trimmed by 0 bases and J by 3 bases, 4 bases remained unmatched. Looked up from germline, CDR1 is SGHNT and CDR2 is YYREEE (reference sequence). There are 16 residues in the CDR3. The CDR3 region has the DNA TGTGCCAGCAGCTTGGCCGGTAGCGGGGGCTACAATGAGCAGTTCTTC. It translates to CASSLAGSGGYNEQFF.

The V call is TRBV27, the J call TRBJ2-6; 10 nucleotides align to TRBD2. The CDR3 totals 17 residues. Germline V gene sequence: CDR1 MNHEY, CDR2 SMNVEV (reference sequence). J gave up 2 bases and V 3 bases, and 4 bases lay outside the gene matches. DNA for the CDR3: TGTGCCAGCAGTTTTCTAGCGGGAGAGCCTGGGGCCAACGTCCTGACTTTC. Residues: CASSFLAGEPGANVLTF.

This clone showed up just a few times. This specimen includes other DNA sequences encoding the same CDR3. This chain links TRBV10-1 with TRBJ1-5; D is uncertain. Trimming took 7 bases from V and 7 from J, leaving 11 bases between them. Per germline, CDR1 WNHNN and CDR2 SYGVQD (reference sequence). This CDR3 comprises 12 residues. CDR3 residues: CASIQTYQPQHF. The CDR3 bases are TGCGCCAGCATTCAGACATACCAGCCCCAGCATTTT.

This CDR3 reads CASWVGRDGTDTQYF. CDR3 nucleotides: TGTGCCAGCTGGGTCGGGCGGGACGGTACAGATACGCAGTATTTT. V usage is TRBV18 and J usage is TRBJ2-3; D is perhaps TRBD2 (6 bases). This CDR3 comprises 15 residues. Germline V lookup: CDR1 KGHSH, CDR2 LQKENI. The germline V and J ends were trimmed by 7 bases and 3 bases, with 17 bases remaining between them.

V is TRBV30 and J is TRBJ1-5; D is unclear. Trimming cost V 0 bases and J 5 bases, with 8 bases left between them. There are 13 residues in the CDR3. Germline V gene sequence: CDR1 GTSNPN, CDR2 SVGIG (reference sequence). The chain's CDR3 is CAWSVGDYQPQHF. Here the CDR3 DNA reads TGTGCCTGGAGTGTCGGGGATTATCAGCCCCAGCATTTT.

This clone occurred a few times. The chain employs TRBV7-8 and TRBJ2-7, with a possible D match to TRBD2 (5 bases). Trimming removed 5 bases at V and 8 bases at J, with 16 bases between. The CDR3 runs 13 residues. Germline lookup yields CDR1 SGHVS and CDR2 FQNEAQ. DNA of the CDR3: TGTGCCAGCAGCCAAGGACTGTTCTCCAAGCAGTACTTC. Protein: CASSQGLFSKQYF.

V usage is TRBV4-1 and J usage is TRBJ2-5, with 7 bases matching TRBD1. This CDR3 is built from 15 residues. CDR1 and CDR2 from the germline V gene are MGHRA and YSYEKL. Unmatched junction bases numbered 10, after V lost 4 bases and J lost 5 bases. The CDR3 nucleotides are TGCGCCAGCAGCCGAGACCCGGGACAGACCGAGACCCAGTACTTC. Amino acid sequence: CASSRDPGQTETQYF.

Concerning this clone itself: In the same sample, other DNA sequences code for this CDR3. The V gene is TRBV5-8, the J gene TRBJ1-2, with D perhaps TRBD1 (5 bases). This CDR3 is built from 13 residues. Germline V CDR1 and CDR2: SGHTS, YDEGEE. V shed 1 base and J shed 7 bases, with 11 bases lying between them. The CDR3 sequence: CASSLRGIGGYTF. CDR3 in DNA: TGTGCCAGCAGCTTGCGGGGGATAGGTGGCTACACCTTC.

J is TRBJ1-2 and V is TRBV5-1, with D uncertain. CDR1 is SGHRS, CDR2 YFSETQ, per germline. Trimming took 4 bases from V and 1 from J, leaving 14 bases between them. CDR3 length: 15 amino acids. The CDR3 loop reads CASSPQRAGNYGYTF. CDR3 nucleotides: TGCGCCAGCAGCCCCCAGCGGGCCGGTAACTATGGCTACACCTTC.

A single count supports this clone. The CDR3: CASSQEPGLAGVEQYF. CDR3 DNA: TGCGCCAGCAGCCAGGAACCGGGACTAGCGGGAGTCGAGCAGTACTTC. The V and J genes are TRBV4-1 and TRBJ2-7; TRBD2 agrees at 14 bases. V lost 3 bases to trimming and J lost 6 bases; unmatched junction nucleotides: 7. Germline values: CDR1 MGHRA, CDR2 YSYEKL. The CDR3 totals 16 residues.

This sequence joins TRBV5-1 and TRBJ2-6; the D is unclear. Deletions cut 1 base from V and 4 bases from J, with 6 bases between. Germline CDR1 is SGHRS and CDR2 is YFSETQ. The CDR3 is 14 amino acids. This CDR3 is CASSLTTGANVLTF. CDR3 DNA sequence: TGCGCCAGCAGCTTGACAACCGGGGCCAACGTCCTGACTTTC.

This clone was found a few times. V gene TRBV7-2 combines with J gene TRBJ2-1; D possibly corresponds to TRBD1 (6 bases). Deletions cut 1 base from V and 4 bases from J, with 11 bases between. CDR3 size: 15 residues. CDR1 and CDR2 (germline): SGHTA, FQGNSA. Here the CDR3 DNA reads TGTGCCAGCAGCTTAGGACAGGTGCCTTACAATGAGCAGTTCTTC. As protein: CASSLGQVPYNEQFF.

This clone occurred once. The J gene is TRBJ2-5, the V gene TRBV10-2; 7 nucleotides align to TRBD2. Germline V gene sequence: CDR1 WSHSY, CDR2 SAAADI. The CDR3 extends over 16 amino acids. Unmatched junction bases numbered 13, after V lost 4 bases and J lost 5 bases. CDR3 amino acids: CASSAFGLVAGETQYF. The CDR3 nucleotides read TGCGCCAGCAGTGCGTTCGGACTAGTGGCGGGGGAGACCCAGTACTTC.

The rearrangement links TRBV4-1 to TRBJ1-1; D is undetermined. Germline values: CDR1 MGHRA, CDR2 YSYEKL. CDR3 size: 14 residues. The germline V and J ends were trimmed by 1 base and 2 bases, with 8 bases remaining between them. CDR3 region: CASSQVTVNTEAFF. CDR3 nucleotides: TGCGCCAGCAGCCAAGTAACAGTAAACACTGAAGCTTTCTTT.

The J gene is TRBJ2-1, the V gene TRBV5-1; 9 positions match TRBD2. The length of the CDR3 is 17 residues. CDR1 and CDR2 (germline): SGHRS, YFSETQ. Trimming cost V 1 base and J 5 bases; bases outside gene matches: 10. CDR3 coding DNA: TGCGCCAGCAGCTTGAATTTTGCGGGAGGGGGAGACAATGAGCAGTTCTTC. Translated, it gives CASSLNFAGGGDNEQFF.